The source of this T cell receptor (beta chain) is a study of technical replicates of blood from a few donors. Profiled with immunoSEQ multiplex PCR; TCRdb holds only in-frame clones, not every one. This sample has about 15,000 clones, with approximately 88% found just once. The CDR3 runs 15 residues. The germline V gene encodes CDR1 GTSNPN and CDR2 SVGIG (reference sequence). V was clipped by 2 bases and J by 3 bases; unmatched bases: 3. This chain links TRBV30 with TRBJ2-3; 12 bases align to TRBD1. The specimen sequenced was PBMCs. This receptor was identified in a human donor in good health. Written as DNA, the CDR3 is TGTGCCTGGAGTCCGGGACAGGGGGCGACAGATACGCAGTATTTT. Translated: CAWSPGQGATDTQYF. The full variable domain, rest sourced from reference TRBV30 and TRBJ2-3, is SQTIHQWPATLVQPVGSPLSLECTVEGTSNPNLYWYRQAAGRGLQLLFYSVGIGQISSEVPQNLSASRPQDRQFILSSKKLLLSDSGFYLCAWSPGQGATDTQYFGPGTRLTVL.